This paragraph reports one TCR beta chain. The antigen remains undetermined. The record originates from a study of CD8+ T cells in alopecia areata. Regarding the study as a whole: The study found higher clonality in lesional than normal scalp, especially in alopecia totalis/universalis.

Deletions cut 3 bases from V and 4 bases from J, with 18 bases between. The CDR3 covers 16 residues. The V gene's germline CDR1 is LNHNV and CDR2 YYDKDF (reference sequence). Isolated RNA was reverse transcribed into cDNA used as the sequencing template. Sequencing was performed with immunoSEQ multiplex PCR; in TCRdb, only in-frame clones are kept and a portion is missing. The repertoire has more than 200,000 clones, roughly 69% of them found once; the top ten carry around 1.2%. V is TRBV15 and J is TRBJ2-5; no clear D gene. This sequence originates from a human donor with alopecia areata. The material was CD4+ T cells sorted from blood, obtained at week 0. The CDR3 reads CATSSTGRSSRETQYF. The CDR3, as DNA: TGTGCCACCAGCAGCACCGGCCGATCGTCGAGAGAGACCCAGTACTTC.